This T cell receptor beta chain originates from a study of graft-versus-host responses after intestinal transplantation. Across the study: Recipients had multivisceral, liver-intestinal, or isolated intestinal transplants.

This CDR3 contains 15 residues. In the case of this clone: The target antigen is unknown.

Sequencing used immunoSEQ multiplex PCR; TCRdb keeps in-frame clones, though not all of them. The sample lists around 110,000 clones, just under 95% occurring once. General study points: Declining HvG levels early post-transplant were linked to peak circulating GvH clone levels. The authors found GvH clones in recipient marrow, some appearing first in ileum or blood.

This TCR was recovered from a human donor who was the organ donor for an intestinal transplant. Sequenced here: unstimulated CD8+ T cells sorted from spleen or lymph node cells, sampled before transplant. This chain connects TRBV12-2 to TRBJ2-7; the DNA was not used to check the table's D call, TRBD1. TRBV12-2 is a pseudogene. The CDR3 loop reads CASRPRTGGHYEQYF. The CDR3 nucleotides are TGTGCAAGTCGCCCCCGGACAGGGGGCCACTACGAGCAGTACTTC.